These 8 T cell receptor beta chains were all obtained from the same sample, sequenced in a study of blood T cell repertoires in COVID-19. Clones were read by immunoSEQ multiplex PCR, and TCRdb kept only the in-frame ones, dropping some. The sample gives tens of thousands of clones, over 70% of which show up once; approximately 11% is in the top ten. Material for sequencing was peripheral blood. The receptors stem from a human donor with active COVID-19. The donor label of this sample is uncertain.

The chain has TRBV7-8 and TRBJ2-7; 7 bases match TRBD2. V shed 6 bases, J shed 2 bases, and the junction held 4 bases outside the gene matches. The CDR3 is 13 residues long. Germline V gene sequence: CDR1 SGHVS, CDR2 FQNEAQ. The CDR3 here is CASRGAGTYEQYF. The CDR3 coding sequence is TGTGCCAGCAGGGGAGCGGGAACCTACGAGCAGTACTTC. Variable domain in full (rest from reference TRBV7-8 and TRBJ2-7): GAGVSQSPRYKVAKRGQDVALRCDPISGHVSLFWYQQALGQGPEFLTYFQNEAQLDKSGLPSDRFFAERPEGSVSTLKIQRTQQEDSAVYLCASRGAGTYEQYFGPGTRLTVT.

The DNA for the CDR3 is TGTGCCAGCAGCCCTCCGGACAGGGCCAACGCGTGGGATACGCAGTATTTT. Amino acids: CASSPPDRANAWDTQYF. The chain combines TRBV11-2 with TRBJ2-3, with TRBD1 matching 8 bases. With 5 bases clipped from V and 6 bases from J, the junction kept 16 bases outside the gene matches. CDR3 length equals 17 residues. Looked up from germline, CDR1 is SGHAT and CDR2 is FQNNGV.

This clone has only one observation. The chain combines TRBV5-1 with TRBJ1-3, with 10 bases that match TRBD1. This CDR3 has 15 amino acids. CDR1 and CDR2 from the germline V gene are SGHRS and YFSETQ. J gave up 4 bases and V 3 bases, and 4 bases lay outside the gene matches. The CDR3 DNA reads TGCGCCAGCAGCTCCGGGACAGGGGCCGGAAACACCATATATTTT. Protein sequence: CASSSGTGAGNTIYF.

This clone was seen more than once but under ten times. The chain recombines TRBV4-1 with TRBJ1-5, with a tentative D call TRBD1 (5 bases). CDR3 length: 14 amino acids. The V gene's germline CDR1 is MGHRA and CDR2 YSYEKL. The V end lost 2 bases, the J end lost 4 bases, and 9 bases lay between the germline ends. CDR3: CASSQFRVNQPQHF. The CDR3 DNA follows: TGCGCCAGCAGCCAATTCAGGGTTAATCAGCCCCAGCATTTT.

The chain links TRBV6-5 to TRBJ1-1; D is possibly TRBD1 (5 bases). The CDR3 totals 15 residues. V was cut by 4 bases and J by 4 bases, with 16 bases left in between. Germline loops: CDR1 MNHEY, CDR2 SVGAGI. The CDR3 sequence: CASSSPGRAVTEAFF. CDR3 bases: TGTGCCAGCAGTTCCCCCGGCAGGGCGGTCACTGAAGCTTTCTTT.

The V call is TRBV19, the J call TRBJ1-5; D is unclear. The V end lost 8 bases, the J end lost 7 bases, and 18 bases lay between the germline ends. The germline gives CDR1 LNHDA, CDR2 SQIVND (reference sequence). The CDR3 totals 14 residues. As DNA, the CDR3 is TGTGCCAGTGGACCTCTCGGGCGGGGACAGCCCCAGCATTTT. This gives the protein CASGPLGRGQPQHF. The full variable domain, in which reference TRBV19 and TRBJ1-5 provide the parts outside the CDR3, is DGGITQSPKYLFRKEGQNVTLSCEQNLNHDAMYWYRQDPGQGLRLIYYSQIVNDFQKGDIAEGYSVSREKKESFPLTVTSAQKNPTAFYLCASGPLGRGQPQHFGDGTRLSIL.

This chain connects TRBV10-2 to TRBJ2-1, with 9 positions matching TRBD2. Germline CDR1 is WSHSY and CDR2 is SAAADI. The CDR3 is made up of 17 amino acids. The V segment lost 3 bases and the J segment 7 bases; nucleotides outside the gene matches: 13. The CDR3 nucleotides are TGCGCCAGCAGTGAAGTACGCGGGGGGGCCTTTTTGAATGAGCAGTTCTTC. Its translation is CASSEVRGGAFLNEQFF.

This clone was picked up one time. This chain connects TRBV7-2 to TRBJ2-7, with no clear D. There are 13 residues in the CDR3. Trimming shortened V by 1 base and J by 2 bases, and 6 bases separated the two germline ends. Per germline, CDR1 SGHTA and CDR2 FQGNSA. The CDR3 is CASSLDRPYEQYF. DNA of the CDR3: TGTGCCAGCAGCTTAGACAGACCCTACGAGCAGTACTTC.